The source of this T cell receptor beta chain is a study of beta chain features in type 1 diabetes (dated by TCRdb to 2017 to 2018). With respect to the entire study: Mean age, gender distribution, total cell number and subset yield were not different between patients and healthy donors. A total of roughly 99 million sorted cells were examined across all samples, and the number of cells per subset was strongly correlated with RNA yield. The study compared TCRB repertoires of sorted circulating CD4+ T cell subsets between recently diagnosed type 1 diabetes patients and matched healthy donors. Naive and central memory subsets were obtained from all 30 or so donors, but regulatory and stem cell-like memory subsets were isolated from only 8 patients and roughly eight healthy donors.

This clone was picked up a small number of times. Its antigen is currently not known. No clone much larger than this one lies a single base away; base qualities are absent. V is shortened by 6 bases, J by 4 bases, and the region joining them spans 15 bases. CDR1 and CDR2 were assigned from the germline V gene as SNHLY and FYNNEI. From its cysteine to its phenylalanine, the CDR3 spans 14 amino acids. This entry keeps only the CDR3 DNA: 42 bases, framed from base 1. Each donor gave one peripheral blood draw, about 110 mL on average, collected into heparinised tubes. Naive, central memory, regulatory and stem cell-like memory CD4+ T cells were sorted on a BD FACSAria II using a panel including CD45RO, CCR7, CD25, CD127, CD95 and CD27. All sorted populations exceeded 98% purity. PBMCs were isolated right away by Lymphoprep density gradient centrifugation and were stained directly, without culture. So that batch effects would be minimized, each experiment stained and sorted samples in pairs, pairing one healthy donor with one patient.

On the study overall, not on this receptor specifically: Naive, central memory and regulatory TCRB repertoires appeared to be more alike among patients than among healthy donors. PCR might favor shorter templates, but patient and control samples were amplified and corrected together, so any skew would affect both groups equally. Type 1 diabetes patients showed a moderate but significant shortening of TCRB CDR3 length in all four CD4+ subsets. Because cDNA was sequenced instead of genomic DNA, activated cells with high expression could be over-represented, although the groups did not differ in activation or CD3 levels. Because small numbers of individuals were included in the HLA sub-analyses, any influence of HLA type on TCRB rearrangement was left unresolved. At VDJ recombination sites, patients with type 1 diabetes made fewer insertions and deleted more nucleotides, a pattern implying thymic rearrangement abnormalities.

The entire amount of isolated RNA was reverse transcribed using the High Capacity cDNA Reverse Transcription Kit, so the sequenced TCRB transcripts were expressed ones. Deep immunoSEQ sequencing was applied to naive, central memory and regulatory T cell samples, giving an average of about 3.57 million total reads per sample. Sorted cells were lysed in RLT buffer, and RNA was extracted using DNase-treated RNeasy Micro or Mini kits according to cell number. Each cell subset was processed on its own to prevent cross-contamination, while patient and healthy donor samples were processed together. Using the immunoSEQ multiplex PCR, TCRB sequences were amplified from cDNA into 87-bp fragments spanning the CDR3 region. The amplicons were sequenced using the Illumina HiSeq platform. The paper's data handling went like this. Synthetic template baselines were used to correct PCR bias computationally, reads within Hamming distance 2 were collapsed together, and singletons that could not be merged were discarded. Reads were aligned to IMGT to assign V, D and J genes, CDR3 length, and insertions or deletions at six rearrangement sites. Within each subset, clonotype counts were normalized to sorted cell number, and only after that were true diversity and Gini coefficients computed with the tcR R package. Repertoire sharing was quantified using the overlap coefficient calculated on TCRB nucleotide sequences. As a proxy for the pre-selection repertoire, out-of-frame TCRB sequences from naive cells were analyzed. This is the immuneACCESS table as TCRdb keeps it, with only in-frame sequences that have V and J called. A part of the clones is gone; compared with another copy, unresolved V genes explain less than half, and the rest is unexplained. V, J and clone size reflect that table, while D and trimming were determined from the DNA. The sample table holds 250,000 to 350,000 clones, of which about 13% were seen once. In total, the top ten clones hold approximately 0.015% of the sample.

The sequence links TRBV2 to TRBJ1-2; matching of 6 bases hints at TRBD1 as the D gene. The sequencing sample was made of naive CD4+ T cells from blood. The cell subset or site label on this specimen signifies: true naive CD4+ T cells. The source is a man younger than 40 with type 1 diabetes. CDR3 region: CASRQGREAYGYTF. The base sequence is TGTGCCAGCAGGCAGGGGAGGGAAGCCTATGGCTACACCTTC.